The 7 T cell receptor beta chains listed next were all sequenced from one sample in a study of a mutant IDH1 vaccine in newly diagnosed glioma (dated by TCRdb to about 2021). The antigens for these receptors are not known. The library was prepared using the immunoSEQ multiplex PCR assay. Here the immuneACCESS table is served through TCRdb, limited to in-frame sequences with V and J called. Missing clones are a known gap in these copies; in checked studies unresolved V genes cover under half, and the rest lacks a known reason. Across this sample there are tens of thousands of clones, with just under 90% seen only once. The ten most abundant clones make up approximately 4.2% of the sample. The time point tag for this specimen amounts to: week 5, during vaccination. Every vaccine dose consisted of 300 ug of a 20-mer mutant IDH1 peptide in Montanide, administered subcutaneously together with topical imiquimod.

The sequences come from PBMCs, collected from a glioma patient whose treatment included an IDH1 peptide vaccine. The receptors derive from a woman between 35 and 50 years old with glioma.

The CDR3 DNA sequence: TGCGCCAGCAGCGGTTCCCCGACGGGGAGCACTGAAGCTTTCTTT. As protein: CASSGSPTGSTEAFF. The V and J genes are TRBV5-1 and TRBJ1-1, with unresolved D. The CDR3 contains 15 residues. CDR1 and CDR2 from the germline V gene are SGHRS and YFSETQ. Trimming shortened V by 4 bases and J by 4 bases, and 17 bases separated the two germline ends.

In this sample, this clone turned up a few times. The CDR3 loop is CSVAYRDQPQHF. The CDR3 coding sequence is TGCAGCGTTGCTTACAGGGACCAGCCCCAGCATTTT. The V gene is TRBV29-1, the J gene TRBJ1-5; weak D call: TRBD1 (6 bases). This CDR3 has 12 residues. Germline values: CDR1 SQVTM, CDR2 ANQGSEA. Trimming removed 4 bases from V and 7 bases from J, with 11 bases in between.

This chain links TRBV6-5 with TRBJ1-3; TRBD1 might be the D (5 bases). V was clipped by 4 bases and J by 5 bases, with 12 bases between them. The CDR3 runs 14 residues. Germline V gene data show CDR1 as MNHEY and CDR2 as SVGAGI. CDR3 nucleotides: TGTGCCAGCAGTTCGGAGGGGTTAAGAAACACCATATATTTT. It encodes CASSSEGLRNTIYF.

The CDR3 DNA sequence: TGCGCCAGCAGCCTGGACAGGGGGCTCCAGCCCCAGCATTTT. This gives the protein CASSLDRGLQPQHF. The V call is TRBV5-1, the J call TRBJ1-5; 11 positions agree with TRBD1. This CDR3 has 14 amino acids. Per the germline V gene, CDR1 is SGHRS and CDR2 is YFSETQ. The trim removed 4 bases at V and 7 bases at J, leaving 4 bases unmatched. Drawing the rest from reference TRBV5-1 and TRBJ1-5, the complete variable domain is KAGVTQTPRYLIKTRGQQVTLSCSPISGHRSVSWYQQTPGQGLQFLFEYFSETQRNKGNFPGRFSGRQFSNSRSEMNVSTLELGDSALYLCASSLDRGLQPQHFGDGTRLSIL.

The chain carries TRBV7-2 and TRBJ2-3; the D gene is possibly TRBD2 (6 bases). V was trimmed by 8 bases and J by 0 bases, leaving 12 bases between them. The CDR3 runs to 14 residues. Germline lookup yields CDR1 SGHTA and CDR2 FQGNSA. CDR3 sequence reads: CASSYAGSTDTQYF. Here the CDR3 DNA reads TGTGCCAGCTCCTATGCGGGAAGCACAGATACGCAGTATTTT. Looking up the rest from reference TRBV7-2 and TRBJ2-3 gives the full variable domain: GAGVSQSPSNKVTEKGKDVELRCDPISGHTALYWYRQSLGQGLEFLIYFQGNSAPDKSGLPSDRFSAERTGGSVSTLTIQRTQQEDSAVYLCASSYAGSTDTQYFGPGTRLTVL.

The rearrangement links TRBV5-1 to TRBJ1-4; no reliable D call. Per germline, CDR1 SGHRS and CDR2 YFSETQ. The CDR3 has 14 residues. Trimming took 2 bases from V and 8 from J, leaving 13 bases between them. In nucleotides, the CDR3 is TGCGCCAGCAGCTTCGGGAGTGGCAGGGAAAAACTGTTTTTT. This encodes CASSFGSGREKLFF.

This clone was detected only once. The chain couples TRBV7-8 to TRBJ2-3; 10 bases align to TRBD2. Germline lookup yields CDR1 SGHVS and CDR2 FQNEAQ. After removal of 3 bases from V and 0 bases from J, the junction contained 6 bases not matched to a gene. This CDR3 spans 17 amino acids. DNA for the CDR3: TGTGCCAGCAGCTTTGGTAGCGGGGGGCCTAGCACAGATACGCAGTATTTT. Translating it yields CASSFGSGGPSTDTQYF.